This note documents a single T cell receptor beta chain sequence. The antigen remains undetermined. Losses at the gene ends were 7 bases for V and 6 bases for J; bases not matched to a gene: 7. The CDR3 sequence is 14 residues long. Germline assignment: CDR1 SNHLY and CDR2 FYNNEI. PCR primers comprised 60 Vbeta and 13 Jbeta primers. Assay used: immunoSEQ multiplex PCR; TCRdb lists only in-frame clones, some missing. The data hold fewer than 150,000 clones, with 60% to 75% observed a single time. The data derive from a study of cytomegalovirus exposure and HLA in healthy donors. Study outcomes and limitations: The study had only CMV serostatus as immune exposure information. An analysis done earlier found most TCR beta V segments productive about 87% or about 30% of the time.

This sequence was found in a woman in her fifties or sixties in good health and CMV-seropositive. The sequenced sample consisted of PBMCs. The J gene is TRBJ1-5, the V gene TRBV2; 9 positions match TRBD1. CDR3 in DNA: TGTGCCAGCACCGGGACAGGGACGGTTCAGCCCCAGCATTTT. It yields the protein CASTGTGTVQPQHF.